This TCR beta chain was identified in a study of blood T cell repertoires in COVID-19 (dated by TCRdb to about 2020). As for the study more broadly: Samples covering the acute and convalescent phases of COVID-19 were provided by collaborators in the United States, Italy and Spain. The material from the prospective study consisted of cDNA or gDNA derived from T cells, B-cell-depleted T cells, or PBMCs. The dataset comprised deeply sampled blood TCRbeta repertoires from subjects exposed to, actively infected with, or recovered from COVID-19. The repertoires were released in a freely available public database meant as a resource for research on the immune response to SARS-CoV-2. The samples were drawn from the first 160 participants of the ongoing ImmuneRACE study and from roughly 1,300 subjects provided by 6 global collaborators. Sample metadata almost always included a de-identified subject ID, COVID-19 status, age in years and sex. Where HLA class I and class II types were available, the types were taken from metadata supplied by the sample provider, not from assay-based typing. What the study reported, not specific to this receptor: The amount of clinical and demographic metadata varied by source and participant and was provided uncurated.

TCRbeta CDR3 regions were amplified from genomic DNA using the immunoSEQ Assay, a bias-controlled multiplex PCR. As for how the authors treated the data: The number of nucleated cells in each sample was estimated from the amplification of reference gene primers within the assay. Sequence reads were collapsed and filtered to measure the absolute abundance of every unique TCRbeta CDR3 rearrangement. For each sample, productive Simpson clonality was calculated as the square root of Simpson's diversity index over productive rearrangements. TCRdb obtained this table from immuneACCESS and retained in-frame rearrangements with V and J assigned. These tables miss some clones; where compared with another copy, unresolved V genes account for less than half of the shortfall, and the remainder is unexplained. The DNA gave D and trimming, while V, J and clone size come from that table. The sample table contains around 470,000 clones; only one count was recorded for about nine tenths of them. The ten largest account for 0.6% of the sample.

Of note for this clone: The target of this receptor is not known. No clone much larger than this one lies a single base away; base qualities are absent.

The germline V gene encodes CDR1 MDHEN and CDR2 SYDVKM. After removal of 8 bases from V and 4 bases from J, the junction retains 9 bases not matched to a gene. Including cysteine and phenylalanine, the CDR3 has 14 amino acids. The only DNA kept is the CDR3, 42 bases in frame from the first base. Enrolling through a virtual design, the prospective study's participants ranged in age from roughly 18 to 100 years and lived across around 25 United States geographic areas. In the prospective study, cohorts were assigned on the basis of participant-reported clinical history obtained from a screening survey and a study questionnaire. Recovered participants in ImmuneRACE Cohort 3 were defined as having two consecutive negative NP/OP PCR tests, clearance from a healthcare professional, or resolution of symptoms. In the prospective study, whole blood, serum and a nasopharyngeal or oropharyngeal swab were collected from each participant by mobile phlebotomists. Over a roughly 2-month period, participants in the prospective study had the option of providing additional blood draws and questionnaires. Before DNA extraction, blood samples from the prospective study were shipped at room temperature or frozen.

Sequencing was done on a sample of PBMCs or T cells enriched from blood (not recorded which). This clonotype was obtained from a man younger than 30 who had recovered from COVID-19. Recombination connected TRBV28 to TRBJ1-2, and TRBD1 aligns with 8 junction nucleotides. The CDR3 region reads CASEGAGTGYGYTF. In nucleotides, the sequence is TGTGCCAGCGAGGGAGCCGGGACAGGCTATGGCTACACCTTC.